Included here is one T cell receptor beta chain sequence, with context. Its antigen is not identified. This sample was taken from a study of vaccination effects on CD4 cells after COVID-19. Measured with immunoSEQ multiplex PCR; TCRdb has only the in-frame clones, and not every one. The table lists fewer than 25,000 clones, 60% to 85% of them singletons. V was cut by 11 bases and J by 0 bases, with 13 bases left in between. CDR1 is MRHNA, CDR2 SNTAGT, per germline. The CDR3 is 13 amino acids. Expansion with viral peptide pools was applied to antigen-specific CD4+ T cells by the ViraFEST assay prior to sequencing. CD4+ T cells were isolated after around 10 days of culture. The healthy vaccine recipients, who had no prior SARS-CoV-2 infection, showed negative nucleocapsid antibodies. IL-2 medium took the place of half the medium on both days 3 and 7.

This TCR was sampled from a human donor who received a COVID-19 vaccine. Sequences were derived from CD4+ T cells from PBMCs cultured with HCoV-OC43 spike peptides, sampled before COVID-19 vaccination. Subset here: HCoV-OC43 spike overlapping peptide pool stimulation. This chain links TRBV6-4 with TRBJ1-1; unclear D gene. The DNA for the CDR3 is TGTGCCCAAATAAGTCAGTTGAACACTGAAGCTTTCTTT. It encodes CAQISQLNTEAFF.